This TCR beta chain emerged from a study of blood T cell repertoires in COVID-19. Patients from Seattle were sampled longitudinally, starting during active infection. The CDR3 covers 14 residues. Germline V lookup: CDR1 LGHNA, CDR2 YSLEER. J gave up 5 bases and V 0 bases, and 3 bases lay outside the gene matches. Original methodology: Cell counts per sample came from amplifying reference gene primers. Produced via immunoSEQ multiplex PCR; TCRdb's table is partial and in-frame only. From that table come the V and J calls and clone size; the DNA was used to work out D and trimming. The sample has more than 75,000 clones; roughly 90% are singletons.

The chain combines TRBV4-3 with TRBJ2-5; TRBD1 aligns across 7 bases. The specimen sequenced was peripheral blood. The sequence derives from a man aged 50-59 years with COVID-19, enrolled during active disease. CDR3 sequence: CASSQERGPETQYF. CDR3 bases: TGCGCCAGCAGCCAAGAAAGGGGGCCTGAGACCCAGTACTTC.